One sample yielded the 23 T cell receptor beta chains listed below, sequenced in a study of cytomegalovirus exposure and HLA in healthy donors. Use of 60 Vbeta and 13 Jbeta primers characterized the PCR. The method was immunoSEQ multiplex PCR; TCRdb's version includes in-frame clones alone and lacks a portion of them. The sample holds 200,000 to 250,000 clones, around four fifths seen once. The sequenced sample was PBMCs. The receptor source for this set is a middle-aged woman in good health and CMV-seronegative.

The V call is TRBV7-9, the J call TRBJ2-7; 7 bases are a match to TRBD2. This CDR3 has 13 amino acids. Trimming took 6 bases from V and 0 from J; bases not matched to a gene: 2. Germline V gene lookup returns CDR1 SEHNR and CDR2 FQNEAQ (reference sequence). CDR3 amino acids: CASSWTSSYEQYF. In nucleotides, the CDR3 is TGTGCCAGCAGTTGGACTAGCTCCTACGAGCAGTACTTC.

This sequence joins TRBV9 and TRBJ2-2; weak D call: TRBD1 (5 bases). Germline lookup yields CDR1 SGDLS and CDR2 YYNGEE. The length of the CDR3 is 15 residues. Deletions cut 0 bases from V and 4 bases from J, with 10 bases between. This CDR3 is CASSVATGATGELFF. The DNA of the CDR3 is TGTGCCAGCAGCGTAGCCACAGGCGCCACCGGGGAGCTGTTTTTT.

This clone was detected a few times. The J gene is TRBJ1-5, the V gene TRBV6-1, with a possible D match to TRBD1 (6 bases). The CDR3 has 14 amino acids. CDR1 MNHNS and CDR2 SASEGT come from the germline V gene. Between the trimmed V and J ends, which lost 7 bases and 2 bases, there was a span of 12 bases. For the CDR3, the DNA is TGTGCCAGCAAGTATGCAGGGGGCAATCAGCCCCAGCATTTT. Residues: CASKYAGGNQPQHF.

This chain's CDR3 is CASSLQGYQETQYF. CDR3 DNA sequence: TGCGCCAGCAGCCTCCAGGGATACCAAGAGACCCAGTACTTC. This chain links TRBV5-1 with TRBJ2-5, with TRBD1 as a possible D gene (5 bases). V lost 4 bases to trimming and J lost 0 bases, with 10 bases between them. In germline, CDR1 is SGHRS, CDR2 YFSETQ. The CDR3 is made up of 14 amino acids.

The chain recombines TRBV2 with TRBJ2-1, with 9 bases matching TRBD2. In germline, CDR1 is SNHLY, CDR2 FYNNEI. The CDR3 is 17 residues long. V shed 3 bases, J shed 7 bases, and the junction held 13 bases outside the gene matches. The CDR3 nucleotides read TGTGCCAGCAGTGATCCCCCGGCGGGAGGGATCGTAAATGAGCAGTTCTTC. This translates into CASSDPPAGGIVNEQFF.

The CDR3 here is CASSGLVWDTGELFF. DNA for the CDR3: TGTGCCAGCAGTGGACTAGTTTGGGACACCGGGGAGCTGTTTTTT. This chain joins TRBV6-5 and TRBJ2-2, with TRBD2 matching over 7 bases. The germline CDR1 and CDR2 sequences are MNHEY and SVGAGI. The junction had 6 bases not matched to a gene; V was cut back by 5 bases and J by 3 bases. The CDR3 has 15 residues.

This clone was picked up a small number of times. V usage is TRBV7-2 and J usage is TRBJ1-4; no clear D. V lost 5 bases, J lost 5 bases, and 15 bases lay in between. CDR3 length: 15 amino acids. Germline V CDR1 and CDR2: SGHTA, FQGNSA. In DNA form, the CDR3 reads TGTGCCAGCAGCCCTCGGATCGGGATGAATGAAAAACTGTTTTTT. This sequence encodes CASSPRIGMNEKLFF.

The V gene is TRBV2, the J gene TRBJ2-3; D might be TRBD2 (6 bases). Germline values: CDR1 SNHLY, CDR2 FYNNEI. The CDR3 runs 16 residues. Trimming pared 1 base from V and 3 bases from J, leaving 14 bases between. This CDR3 reads CASSEDGGIATDTQYF. The DNA of the CDR3 is TGTGCCAGCAGTGAAGATGGGGGGATTGCGACAGATACGCAGTATTTT.

This sequence joins TRBV2 and TRBJ1-3; 7 nucleotides agree with TRBD1. Germline values: CDR1 SNHLY, CDR2 FYNNEI. V lost 7 bases and J lost 0; bases outside the gene matches: 9. The CDR3 contains 16 residues. CDR3 DNA: TGTGCCAGCACCGAGGGGGCCTTCTTCTCTGGAAACACCATATATTTT. Amino acids: CASTEGAFFSGNTIYF.

The J gene is TRBJ2-7, the V gene TRBV28; 7 nucleotides align to TRBD2. V gave up 2 bases and J gave up 0 bases; unmatched junction bases: 4. The CDR3 totals 15 residues. In germline, CDR1 is MDHEN, CDR2 SYDVKM. CDR3 sequence reads: CASSLRGLLSYEQYF. CDR3 bases: TGTGCCAGCAGTTTAAGGGGACTACTCTCCTACGAGCAGTACTTC.

This clone was seen only a few times. The V and J genes are TRBV11-1 and TRBJ2-1, with 8 bases matching TRBD2. The germline V gene has CDR1 SGHAT and CDR2 FQDESV (reference sequence). V was pared by 2 bases and J by 0 bases, with 3 bases of the junction left unmatched. The CDR3 spans 16 residues. The CDR3 region has the DNA TGTGCCAGCAGCTTAACAGCGGGAGTCTCCTACAATGAGCAGTTCTTC. Residues: CASSLTAGVSYNEQFF.

V usage is TRBV7-2 and J usage is TRBJ2-3; 13 nucleotides line up with TRBD2. The CDR3 loop spans 17 amino acids. CDR1 SGHTA and CDR2 FQGNSA come from the germline V gene. V shed 5 bases, J shed 0 bases, and the junction held 5 bases outside the gene matches. CDR3 sequence: CASSVGLAGTSTDTQYF. As DNA, the CDR3 is TGTGCCAGCAGCGTGGGACTAGCGGGAACAAGCACAGATACGCAGTATTTT.

The sample holds one count of this clone. Here the CDR3 DNA reads TGCGCCAGCGCCTTGTCCAGGGGCCCGGAGACCCAGTACTTC. Its protein product is CASALSRGPETQYF. The rearrangement links TRBV5-1 to TRBJ2-5, with D possibly being TRBD1 (6 bases). The germline gives CDR1 SGHRS, CDR2 YFSETQ. This CDR3 spans 14 amino acids. Trimming shortened V by 7 bases and J by 5 bases, and 18 bases separated the two germline ends.

The gene calls are TRBV10-3 and TRBJ2-3, with 7 positions matching TRBD2. CDR3 length: 14 residues. Germline CDR1 and CDR2: ENHRY and SYGVKD. J lost 4 bases, V lost 8 bases, and 9 bases had no gene match. The CDR3 protein is CAIAAGVDADTQYF. CDR3 DNA sequence: TGTGCCATCGCCGCGGGAGTGGATGCAGATACGCAGTATTTT.

This chain uses TRBV7-2 with TRBJ2-3, with 9 bases lining up with TRBD2. V dropped 0 bases and J dropped 5; count of bases not matched to a gene: 6. The CDR3 spans 16 residues. CDR1 is SGHTA and CDR2 is FQGNSA in the germline V gene. The chain's CDR3 is CASSLAGGRAGDTQYF. The CDR3 nucleotides read TGTGCCAGCAGCTTAGCGGGCGGGAGGGCCGGAGATACGCAGTATTTT.

The chain recombines TRBV30 with TRBJ2-7, with D perhaps matching TRBD1 (6 bases). The germline gives CDR1 GTSNPN, CDR2 SVGIG (reference sequence). V was shortened by 8 bases and J by 4 bases, with 15 bases between the two germline ends. The CDR3 extends over 12 amino acids. The CDR3 protein is CALSTGPYEQYF. The CDR3, as DNA: TGTGCCCTGTCGACAGGCCCGTACGAGCAGTACTTC.

The chain carries TRBV15 and TRBJ2-7; D is unresolved. CDR3 size: 12 residues. Trimming took 2 bases from V and 3 from J, leaving 5 bases between them. The germline gives CDR1 LNHNV, CDR2 YYDKDF (reference sequence). The CDR3 reads CATSRPHYEQYF. DNA for the CDR3: TGTGCCACCAGCAGACCCCACTACGAGCAGTACTTC.

This rearrangement joins TRBV6-6 to TRBJ1-1, with TRBD1 matching over 8 bases. With 2 bases clipped from V and 12 bases from J, the junction kept 14 bases outside the gene matches. This CDR3 has 15 amino acids. Germline-derived CDR1 and CDR2 are MNHNY and SVGAGI (reference sequence). The CDR3 bases are TGTGCCAGCAGTTACGGCAGGGGGCTACGACAGCTATCTTTCTTT. It is translated as CASSYGRGLRQLSFF.

The chain has TRBV19 and TRBJ2-6; TRBD2 aligns across 10 bases. Per germline, CDR1 LNHDA and CDR2 SQIVND (reference sequence). The CDR3 consists of 19 residues. J was trimmed by 0 bases and V by 10 bases; bases with no gene match: 15. The CDR3 loop reads CATSAASGSKDSGANVLTF. The CDR3 nucleotides are TGTGCCACCAGTGCGGCTAGCGGGAGTAAAGACTCTGGGGCCAACGTCCTGACTTTC.

The V gene is TRBV2, the J gene TRBJ2-5; 9 bases fit TRBD1. Germline loops: CDR1 SNHLY, CDR2 FYNNEI. The V and J ends lost 6 bases and 1 base, in that order; junction bases with no gene match: 3. The CDR3 length is 14 residues. CDR3 nucleotides: TGTGCCAGCAGGGGGACAGGGATCCAAGAGACCCAGTACTTC. It codes for CASRGTGIQETQYF. Complete variable domain (other parts from reference TRBV2 and TRBJ2-5): EPEVTQTPSHQVTQMGQEVILRCVPISNHLYFYWYRQILGQKVEFLVSFYNNEISEKSEIFDDQFSVERPDGSNFTLKIRSTKLEDSAMYFCASRGTGIQETQYFGPGTRLLVL.

V usage is TRBV5-1 and J usage is TRBJ2-5, with no clear D. CDR3 length: 13 amino acids. V dropped 7 bases and J dropped 1 base, with 11 bases sitting between them. Germline V lookup: CDR1 SGHRS, CDR2 YFSETQ. In DNA, the CDR3 is TGCGCCAGCCAAATAGACTTCCAAGAGACCCAGTACTTC. It yields the protein CASQIDFQETQYF.

In its sample, this clone was seen a few times. The chain uses TRBV29-1 and TRBJ1-2; D is undetermined. The CDR3 is 11 residues long. Germline loops: CDR1 SQVTM, CDR2 ANQGSEA. V was trimmed by 3 bases and J by 6 bases, leaving 8 bases between them. CDR3 DNA: TGCAGCGTTGACTCAGCGGATGGCTACACCTTC. Its translation is CSVDSADGYTF.

This clone was recorded a few times. This sequence joins TRBV2 and TRBJ1-1; 9 bases are shared with TRBD1. Germline values: CDR1 SNHLY, CDR2 FYNNEI. The CDR3 spans 14 residues. J was trimmed by 4 bases and V by 5 bases; bases with no gene match: 5. The CDR3 DNA reads TGTGCCAGCAGTTGGGACAGGGTAGGCACTGAAGCTTTCTTT. This sequence encodes CASSWDRVGTEAFF. Drawing the rest from reference TRBV2 and TRBJ1-1, the complete variable domain is EPEVTQTPSHQVTQMGQEVILRCVPISNHLYFYWYRQILGQKVEFLVSFYNNEISEKSEIFDDQFSVERPDGSNFTLKIRSTKLEDSAMYFCASSWDRVGTEAFFGQGTRLTVV.